This TCR beta chain was obtained from a study of circulating and synovial CD4+ cells in juvenile arthritis. The CDR3 covers 15 residues. Trimming at V came to 0 bases and at J to 5 bases, leaving 5 bases not matched to a gene. Germline V gene lookup returns CDR1 SGDLS and CDR2 YYNGEE. Some clones are missing from TCRdb's copy, which holds only in-frame ones; the method was immunoSEQ multiplex PCR. The sample lists some 33,000 clones, approximately 94% occurring once. The sequencing input was CD4+ T cells from blood. The clonotype originates from a human donor with juvenile idiopathic arthritis. The chain links TRBV9 to TRBJ1-1, with 9 bases that match TRBD1. The CDR3 bases are TGTGCCAGCAGCGTAGAGGGGACAGGGAGTACTGAAGCTTTCTTT. Translating gives CASSVEGTGSTEAFF.